Detailed here is one TCR beta chain. This clone was observed a single time. Its antigen specificity is not known. Base-call qualities are not available, and no considerably larger clone is one nucleotide away. Reading the germline V gene (reference sequence) gives CDR1 SEHNR and CDR2 FQNEAQ. V lost 0 bases and J lost 10 bases; the stretch between them is 13 bases long. Taken from cysteine to phenylalanine, the CDR3 has 15 residues. Only the CDR3 DNA stays, 45 bases, in frame from base 1. TCRbeta CDR3 regions were amplified from genomic DNA by means of the immunoSEQ Assay, a bias-controlled multiplex PCR. The source study handled its data this way. The number of nucleated cells in each sample was estimated by amplification of reference gene primers within the assay. Sequence reads were collapsed and filtered to measure the absolute abundance of every unique TCRbeta CDR3 rearrangement. Productive Simpson clonality was computed per sample as the square root of Simpson's diversity index over productive rearrangements. In its TCRdb copy, this immuneACCESS table keeps in-frame sequences only and misses some clones. Where compared with another copy, unresolved V genes explain less than half of these, and the others have no known cause. V and J calls and clone size come straight from that table; D and trimming were deduced from the DNA. This sample has around 250,000 clones in its table, and 80% to 85% of those were observed once. The ten largest account for less than 2% of the sample.

Samples from volunteer blood donors who had recovered from COVID-19 were contributed by a second Seattle source. The collaborating institutions used their own protocols to collect whole blood in K2EDTA tubes. Collaborator samples were shipped for TCRbeta analysis as frozen whole blood, isolated PBMCs, or DNA extracted from either sample type. The source of the sample is a study of blood T cell repertoires in COVID-19 (dated by TCRdb to the early 2020s). About the investigation overall: Collaborator samples came from the United States, Italy and Spain and covered acute and convalescent phases of COVID-19. The material from the prospective study consisted of cDNA or gDNA derived from T cells, B-cell-depleted T cells, or PBMCs. The dataset comprised deeply sampled blood TCRbeta repertoires from subjects exposed to, actively infected with, or recovered from COVID-19. The repertoires were released in a freely available public database meant as a resource for research on the immune response to SARS-CoV-2. Samples were obtained from the ongoing ImmuneRACE study (first 160 participants) and from about 1,300 subjects provided by 6 global collaborators. Nearly every sample came with metadata listing a de-identified subject ID, COVID-19 status, age in years and sex. Where available, HLA class I and class II types were obtained from metadata supplied by the sample provider rather than from assay-based typing.

On the study overall, not on this receptor specifically: The amount of clinical and demographic metadata varied by source and participant and was provided uncurated.

The sequencing sample was made of peripheral blood. This chain is built from TRBV7-9 and TRBJ1-6; a tentative D call is TRBD1 (5 bases match). The sequence was obtained from a woman in her thirties or forties who had recovered from COVID-19. CDR3 protein: CASSLAGGVWSPLHF. DNA sequence: TGTGCCAGCAGCTTAGCGGGGGGGGTCTGGTCACCCCTCCACTTT.